This TCR beta chain came from a study of shared clonotypes between healthy human individuals. Deep was the level at which the assay was run. Here immunoSEQ multiplex PCR was the method, and the copy in TCRdb shows in-frame clones only, minus some. The sample holds about 510,000 clones, 90% to 96% seen once. About this clone: The sample has other DNA sequences that encode this CDR3 too.

CDR1 and CDR2 (germline): SGHTA, FQGTGA. Unmatched junction bases numbered 5, after V lost 5 bases and J lost 7 bases. The CDR3 has 13 amino acids. This TCR was sampled from a woman in her thirties in good health. This chain links TRBV7-3 with TRBJ1-1; 9 bases are shared with TRBD1. The sequencing sample was made of naive CD4+ T cells sorted from blood. The subset was: CD45RA+ positively selected. CDR3 amino acids: CASSQGTGLEAFF. In DNA form, the CDR3 reads TGTGCCAGCAGCCAAGGGACAGGGCTTGAAGCTTTCTTT.